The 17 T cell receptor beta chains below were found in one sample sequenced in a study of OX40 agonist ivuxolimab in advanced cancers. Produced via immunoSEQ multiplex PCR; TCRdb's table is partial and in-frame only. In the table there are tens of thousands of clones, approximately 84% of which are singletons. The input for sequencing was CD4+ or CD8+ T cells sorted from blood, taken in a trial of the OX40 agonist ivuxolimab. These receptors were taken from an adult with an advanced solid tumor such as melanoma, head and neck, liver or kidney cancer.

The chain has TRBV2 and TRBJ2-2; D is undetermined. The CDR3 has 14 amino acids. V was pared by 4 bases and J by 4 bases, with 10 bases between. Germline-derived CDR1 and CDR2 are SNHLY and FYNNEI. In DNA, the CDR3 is TGTGCCAGCAGTGTAGCCGGTGGCACCGGGGAGCTGTTTTTT. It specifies CASSVAGGTGELFF.

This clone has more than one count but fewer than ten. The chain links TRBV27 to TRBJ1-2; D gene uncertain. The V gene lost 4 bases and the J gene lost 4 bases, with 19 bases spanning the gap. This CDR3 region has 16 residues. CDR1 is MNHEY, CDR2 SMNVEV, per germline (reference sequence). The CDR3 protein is CASSSLPPGDIYGYTF. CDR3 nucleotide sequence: TGTGCCAGCAGTTCTCTCCCCCCGGGAGATATCTATGGCTACACCTTC.

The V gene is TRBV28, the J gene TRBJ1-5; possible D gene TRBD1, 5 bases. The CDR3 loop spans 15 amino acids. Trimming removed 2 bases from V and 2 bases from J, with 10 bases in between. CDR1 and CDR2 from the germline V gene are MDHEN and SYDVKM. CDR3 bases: TGTGCCAGCAGTTTAATGCAAGGGGGCAATCAGCCCCAGCATTTT. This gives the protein CASSLMQGGNQPQHF.

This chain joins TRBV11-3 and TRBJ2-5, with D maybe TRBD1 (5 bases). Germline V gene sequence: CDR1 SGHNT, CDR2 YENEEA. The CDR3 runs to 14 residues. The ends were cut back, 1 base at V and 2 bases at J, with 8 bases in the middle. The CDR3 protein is CASSLADRQETQYF. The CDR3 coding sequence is TGTGCCAGCAGCTTAGCTGACAGACAAGAGACCCAGTACTTC.

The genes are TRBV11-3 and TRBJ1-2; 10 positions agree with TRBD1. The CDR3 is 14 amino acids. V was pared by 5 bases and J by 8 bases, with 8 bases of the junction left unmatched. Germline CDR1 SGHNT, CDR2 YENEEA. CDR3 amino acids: CASSHDRGQGGYTF. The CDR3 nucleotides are TGTGCCAGCAGCCACGACAGGGGGCAGGGAGGCTACACCTTC.

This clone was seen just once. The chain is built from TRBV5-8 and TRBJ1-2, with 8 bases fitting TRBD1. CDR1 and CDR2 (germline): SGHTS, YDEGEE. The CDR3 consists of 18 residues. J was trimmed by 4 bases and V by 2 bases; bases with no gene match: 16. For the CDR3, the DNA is TGTGCCAGCAGCTTTCGAGGACAGGGAAGGAGGAGAGCCTATGGCTACACCTTC. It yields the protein CASSFRGQGRRRAYGYTF.

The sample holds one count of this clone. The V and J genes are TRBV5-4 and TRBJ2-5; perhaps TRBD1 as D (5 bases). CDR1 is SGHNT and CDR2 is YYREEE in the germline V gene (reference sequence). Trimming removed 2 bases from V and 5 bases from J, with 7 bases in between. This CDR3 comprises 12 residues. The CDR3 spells CASSLGVETQYF. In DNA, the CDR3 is TGTGCCAGCAGCTTAGGGGTTGAGACCCAGTACTTC. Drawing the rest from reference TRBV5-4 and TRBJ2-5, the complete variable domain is ETGVTQSPTHLIKTRGQQVTLRCSSQSGHNTVSWYQQALGQGPQFIFQYYREEENGRGNFPPRFSGLQFPNYSSELNVNALELDDSALYLCASSLGVETQYFGPGTRLLVL.

CDR3 sequence reads: CASSLSGVSSYEQYF. In nucleotides, the CDR3 is TGCGCCAGCAGCCTATCGGGGGTTAGCTCCTACGAGCAGTACTTC. J is TRBJ2-7 and V is TRBV4-1; perhaps TRBD2 as D (6 bases). Trimming pared 4 bases from V and 0 bases from J, leaving 13 bases between. The CDR3 is 15 residues long. Germline lookup yields CDR1 MGHRA and CDR2 YSYEKL.

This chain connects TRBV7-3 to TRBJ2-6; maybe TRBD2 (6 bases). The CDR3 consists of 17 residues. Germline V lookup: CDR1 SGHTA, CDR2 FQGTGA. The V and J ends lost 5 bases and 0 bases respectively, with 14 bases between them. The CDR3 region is CASSPGSYSSGANVLTF. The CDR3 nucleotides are TGTGCCAGCAGCCCCGGGAGCTACTCCTCTGGGGCCAACGTCCTGACTTTC.

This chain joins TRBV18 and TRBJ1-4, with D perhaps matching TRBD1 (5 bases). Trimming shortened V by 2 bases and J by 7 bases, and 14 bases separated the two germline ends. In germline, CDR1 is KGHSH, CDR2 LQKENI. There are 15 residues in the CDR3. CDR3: CASSPLTVAGEKLFF. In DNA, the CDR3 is TGTGCCAGCTCACCATTGACAGTAGCTGGTGAAAAACTGTTTTTT.

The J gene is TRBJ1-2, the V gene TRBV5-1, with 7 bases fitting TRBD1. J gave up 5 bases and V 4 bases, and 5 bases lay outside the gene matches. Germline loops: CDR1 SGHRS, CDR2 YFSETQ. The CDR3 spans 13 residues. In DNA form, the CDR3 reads TGCGCCAGCAGCCACGGGGGACAGTATGGCTACACCTTC. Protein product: CASSHGGQYGYTF.

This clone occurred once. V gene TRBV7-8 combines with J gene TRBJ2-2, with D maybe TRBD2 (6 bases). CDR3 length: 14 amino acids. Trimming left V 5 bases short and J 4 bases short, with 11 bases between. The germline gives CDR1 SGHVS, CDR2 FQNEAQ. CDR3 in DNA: TGTGCCAGCAGCCTCCGGGACTTCACCGGGGAGCTGTTTTTT. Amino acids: CASSLRDFTGELFF.

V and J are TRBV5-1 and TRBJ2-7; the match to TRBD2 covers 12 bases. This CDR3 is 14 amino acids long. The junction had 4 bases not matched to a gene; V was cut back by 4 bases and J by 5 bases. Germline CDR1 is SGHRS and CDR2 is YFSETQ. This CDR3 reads CASSAGLAGDEQYF. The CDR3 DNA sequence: TGCGCCAGCAGCGCGGGACTAGCGGGTGACGAGCAGTACTTC.

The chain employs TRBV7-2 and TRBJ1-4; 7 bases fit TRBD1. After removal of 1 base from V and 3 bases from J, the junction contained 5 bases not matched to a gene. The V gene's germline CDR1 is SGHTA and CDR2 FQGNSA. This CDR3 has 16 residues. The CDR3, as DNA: TGTGCCAGCAGCTTAGACGGGACAGCCGCTAATGAAAAACTGTTTTTT. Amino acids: CASSLDGTAANEKLFF.

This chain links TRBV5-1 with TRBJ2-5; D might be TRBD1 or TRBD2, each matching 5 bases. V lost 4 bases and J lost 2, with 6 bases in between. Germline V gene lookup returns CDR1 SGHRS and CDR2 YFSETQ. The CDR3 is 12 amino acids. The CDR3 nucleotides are TGCGCCAGCAGCGAGGGGCAAGAGACCCAGTACTTC. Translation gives CASSEGQETQYF.

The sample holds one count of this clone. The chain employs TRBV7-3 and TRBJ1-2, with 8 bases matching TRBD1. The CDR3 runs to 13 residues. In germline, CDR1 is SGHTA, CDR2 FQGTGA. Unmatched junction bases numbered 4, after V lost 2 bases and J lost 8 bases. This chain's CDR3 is CASSLETGEGYTF. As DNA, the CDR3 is TGTGCCAGCAGCTTAGAGACAGGGGAAGGCTACACCTTC.

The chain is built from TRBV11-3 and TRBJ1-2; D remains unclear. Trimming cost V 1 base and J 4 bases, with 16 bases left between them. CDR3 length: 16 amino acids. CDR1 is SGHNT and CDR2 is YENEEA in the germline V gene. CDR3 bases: TGTGCCAGCAGCTTAGGTCCCTTGACGAATCCCTATGGCTACACCTTC. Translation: CASSLGPLTNPYGYTF.